The 17 T cell receptor beta chains in this list originate from one sample, sequenced in a study of identical twins. TCRdb re-analysed the 5' RACE reads in MiXCR, keeping a single row per CDR3 protein. The top ten hold roughly 8.9% of the sample, which has under 400,000 distinct CDR3 sequences, around 9% seen once. Sequences were obtained from naive T cells sorted from blood. The receptors shown here come from a woman aged 45-60 years in good health.

The sample holds many counts of this clonotype. This chain uses TRBV20-1 with TRBJ2-1, with D perhaps matching TRBD1 or TRBD2 (5 bases each). The V end was cut by 4 bases, the J end by 9 bases, with 13 bases between. This CDR3 comprises 12 residues. The germline V gene encodes CDR1 DFQATT and CDR2 SNEGSKA (reference sequence). The CDR3 loop is CSATVARGEQFF. CDR3 bases: TGCAGTGCTACCGTCGCGAGGGGTGAGCAGTTCTTC.

In this sample, this clonotype turned up a few times. The chain joins TRBV5-6 to TRBJ2-7; weak D call: TRBD2 (6 bases). CDR1 SGHDT and CDR2 YYEEEE come from the germline V gene. The CDR3 is 15 residues long. V was pared by 4 bases and J by 0 bases, with 14 bases between. This CDR3 reads CASSRNRGNSYEQYF. DNA for the CDR3: TGTGCCAGCAGCCGTAATCGGGGGAACTCCTACGAGCAGTACTTC.

This chain connects TRBV2 to TRBJ2-5, with 8 bases lining up with TRBD2. Germline CDR1 reads SNHLY; CDR2 reads FYNNEI. Trimming took 5 bases from V and 4 from J; bases not matched to a gene: 3. The CDR3 consists of 13 residues. DNA of the CDR3: TGTGCCAGCAGTTGGGCGGGAGGAGAGACCCAGTACTTC. Its translation is CASSWAGGETQYF.

This clonotype appeared a few times. The chain combines TRBV5-1 with TRBJ2-7; TRBD1 is a possible D gene (6 bases). The germline gives CDR1 SGHRS, CDR2 YFSETQ. V was pared by 3 bases and J by 1 base, with 17 bases between. The CDR3 covers 16 residues. The CDR3 here is CASSSTRGQTSYEQYF. The CDR3 DNA is TGCGCCAGCAGCTCCACCCGGGGACAAACATCCTACGAGCAGTACTTC.

V and J are TRBV7-6 and TRBJ2-7, with 9 bases identical to TRBD1. V lost 1 base, J lost 0 bases, and 7 bases stayed unmatched. Per germline, CDR1 SGHVS and CDR2 FNYEAQ. The CDR3 is 17 residues long. In DNA form, the CDR3 reads TGTGCCAGCAGCTTAGGTATGGGACAGGGTCCCTCCTACGAGCAGTACGTC. Translated, it gives CASSLGMGQGPSYEQYV.

This clonotype was observed many times. V and J are TRBV13 and TRBJ2-5; D call uncertain. With 5 bases removed from V and 2 bases from J, the gap between germline ends came to 6 bases. The germline V gene encodes CDR1 PRHDT and CDR2 FYEKMQ (reference sequence). The CDR3 has 12 amino acids. The CDR3 sequence: CASSTSQETQYF. CDR3 in DNA: TGTGCCAGCAGCACGAGTCAAGAGACCCAGTACTTC.

CDR3 amino acids: CASSLDWAINEQFF. The DNA for the CDR3 is TGTGCCAGCAGCTTAGATTGGGCTATTAATGAGCAGTTCTTC. The V and J genes are TRBV11-2 and TRBJ2-1; D remains ambiguous. The ends were cut back, 0 bases at V and 7 bases at J, with 10 bases in the middle. Per the germline V gene, CDR1 is SGHAT and CDR2 is FQNNGV. The CDR3 has 14 residues.

The chain links TRBV5-1 to TRBJ1-1; TRBD1 matches at 8 bases. The CDR3 runs to 15 residues. Trimming cost V 4 bases and J 5 bases; bases outside gene matches: 10. The germline gives CDR1 SGHRS, CDR2 YFSETQ. CDR3 nucleotides: TGCGCCAGCAGCCCGTACAGGGGGGCGAGGACTGAAGCTTTCTTT. Its translation: CASSPYRGARTEAFF. Variable domain in full (rest from reference TRBV5-1 and TRBJ1-1): KAGVTQTPRYLIKTRGQQVTLSCSPISGHRSVSWYQQTPGQGLQFLFEYFSETQRNKGNFPGRFSGRQFSNSRSEMNVSTLELGDSALYLCASSPYRGARTEAFFGQGTRLTVV.

The chain employs TRBV27 and TRBJ2-3, with a weak D call TRBD2 (6 bases). This CDR3 has 14 residues. V was clipped by 5 bases and J by 2 bases, with 11 bases between them. CDR1 is MNHEY and CDR2 is SMNVEV in the germline V gene (reference sequence). This CDR3 is CASSPGTYTDTQYF. The CDR3 coding sequence is TGTGCCAGCAGTCCCGGGACTTACACAGATACGCAGTATTTT.

This clonotype occurred a few times. The V call is TRBV7-9, the J call TRBJ1-1; D call uncertain. With 5 bases removed from V and 6 bases from J, the gap between germline ends came to 13 bases. Per germline, CDR1 SEHNR and CDR2 FQNEAQ (reference sequence). This CDR3 region has 13 residues. The CDR3: CASSPRSQPEAFF. CDR3 bases: TGTGCCAGCAGCCCAAGGTCACAGCCTGAAGCTTTCTTT.

At least ten counts were recorded for this clonotype. V is TRBV4-1 and J is TRBJ2-1; possibly TRBD1 for D (5 bases). The V gene lost 1 base and the J gene lost 11 bases, with 9 bases spanning the gap. CDR3 length: 12 amino acids. The germline gives CDR1 MGHRA, CDR2 YSYEKL. CDR3 coding DNA: TGCGCCAGCAGCCAAGGGCCGGACAAGCAGTTCTTC. This translates into CASSQGPDKQFF.

The CDR3 here is CASRVRSTGELFF. The CDR3 DNA reads TGTGCCAGTAGAGTTAGGAGCACCGGGGAGCTGTTTTTT. The V and J genes are TRBV25-1 and TRBJ2-2; D is unclear. Trimming took 9 bases from V and 4 from J, leaving 12 bases between them. The CDR3 length is 13 residues. Germline assignment: CDR1 MGHDK and CDR2 SYGVNS.

The chain couples TRBV20-1 to TRBJ2-2; 9 nucleotides match TRBD1. The ends lost 4 bases at V and 7 bases at J; junction bases unmatched: 13. Per the germline V gene, CDR1 is DFQATT and CDR2 is SNEGSKA (reference sequence). CDR3 size: 16 residues. The chain's CDR3 is CSAKRAGTGQIGELFF. For the CDR3, the DNA is TGCAGTGCTAAGAGGGCTGGGACAGGGCAGATCGGGGAGCTGTTTTTT.

This clonotype occurred many times. The chain links TRBV24-1 to TRBJ2-3; D not resolved. This CDR3 has 12 amino acids. From germline, CDR1 is KGHDR and CDR2 SFDVKD. V was clipped by 1 base and J by 6 bases, with 4 bases between them. The CDR3 DNA is TGTGCCACCAGTGATTTTACGGATACGCAGTATTTT. It specifies CATSDFTDTQYF.

This clonotype was seen a few times. V and J are TRBV29-1 and TRBJ2-5; 8 nucleotides line up with TRBD2. The ends lost 0 bases at V and 4 bases at J; junction bases unmatched: 19. The CDR3 extends over 19 amino acids. In germline, CDR1 is SQVTM, CDR2 ANQGSEA. The CDR3 spells CSVEERRARVREGRETQYF. CDR3 sequence (DNA): TGCAGCGTTGAAGAGAGGAGGGCCAGGGTACGGGAGGGGAGAGAGACCCAGTACTTC.

This clonotype showed up just a few times. The V call is TRBV6-5, the J call TRBJ2-5, with 7 positions matching TRBD2. Trimming took 2 bases from V and 4 from J; bases not matched to a gene: 4. The CDR3 loop spans 14 amino acids. Germline V CDR1 and CDR2: MNHEY, SVGAGI. The CDR3 here is CASSYGGEGETQYF. The CDR3 DNA reads as TGTGCCAGCAGTTACGGCGGGGAGGGAGAGACCCAGTACTTC.

This clonotype came up many times. The junction shows a germline mismatch at one end, possibly a read error. CDR3 nucleotides: TGCGCCAGCAGCCAGGGACTAGCGGGATCCTACGAGCAGTACTTC. Its translation: CASSQGLAGSYEQYF. The genes are TRBV4-2 and TRBJ2-7; 13 bases agree with TRBD2. This CDR3 is 15 amino acids long. The germline V gene encodes CDR1 LGHNA and CDR2 YNFKEQ.